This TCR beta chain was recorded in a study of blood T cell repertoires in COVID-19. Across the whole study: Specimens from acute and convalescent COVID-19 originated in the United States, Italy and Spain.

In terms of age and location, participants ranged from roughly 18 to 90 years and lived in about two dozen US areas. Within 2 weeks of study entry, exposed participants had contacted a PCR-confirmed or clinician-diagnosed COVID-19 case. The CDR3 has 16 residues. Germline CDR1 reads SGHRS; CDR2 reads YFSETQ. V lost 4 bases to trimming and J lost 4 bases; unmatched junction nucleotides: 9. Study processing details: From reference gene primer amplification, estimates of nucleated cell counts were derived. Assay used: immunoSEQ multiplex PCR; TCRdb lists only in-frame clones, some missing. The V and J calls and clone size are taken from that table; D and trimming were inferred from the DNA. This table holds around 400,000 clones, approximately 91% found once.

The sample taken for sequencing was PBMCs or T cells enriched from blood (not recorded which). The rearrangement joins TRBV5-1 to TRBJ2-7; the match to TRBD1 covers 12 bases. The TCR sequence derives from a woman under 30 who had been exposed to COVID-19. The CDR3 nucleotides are TGCGCCAGCAGCGGATCCGGGACAGGGGGCTCATACGAGCAGTACTTC. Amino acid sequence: CASSGSGTGGSYEQYF.